This T cell receptor (beta chain) was documented in a study of HIV-infected patients and healthy controls. Findings and limits, study-wide: Untreated HIV+ repertoires had roughly threefold fewer distinct CDR3s and lower Shannon diversity than healthy controls.

cDNA was made from about 480 ng RNA using alpha and beta constant primers. Separate chain-specific third strand synthesis with multiplexing indices produced the alpha and beta libraries. MiXCR, run by TCRdb on the 5' RACE reads, gives a single entry per CDR3 protein. The sample holds some 7,800 distinct CDR3 sequences, approximately 6.1% seen once. The repertoire came from unfractionated whole blood and reflected all unsorted peripheral T cells. V dropped 0 bases and J dropped 1 base, with 20 bases sitting between them. CDR3 length equals 18 residues. Per the germline V gene, CDR1 is DFQATT and CDR2 is SNEGSKA (reference sequence). There are many counts of this clonotype. Antigen: not known.

This sequence was found in an adult with HIV infection. The sample consisted of blood, taken before antiretroviral therapy. The chain recombines TRBV20-1 with TRBJ2-3; TRBD1 is a possible D gene (5 bases). As DNA, the CDR3 is TGCAGTGCTAGAGATCTCGTGACAGCCAGCAGGGGCACAGATACGCAGTATTTT. It is translated as CSARDLVTASRGTDTQYF.